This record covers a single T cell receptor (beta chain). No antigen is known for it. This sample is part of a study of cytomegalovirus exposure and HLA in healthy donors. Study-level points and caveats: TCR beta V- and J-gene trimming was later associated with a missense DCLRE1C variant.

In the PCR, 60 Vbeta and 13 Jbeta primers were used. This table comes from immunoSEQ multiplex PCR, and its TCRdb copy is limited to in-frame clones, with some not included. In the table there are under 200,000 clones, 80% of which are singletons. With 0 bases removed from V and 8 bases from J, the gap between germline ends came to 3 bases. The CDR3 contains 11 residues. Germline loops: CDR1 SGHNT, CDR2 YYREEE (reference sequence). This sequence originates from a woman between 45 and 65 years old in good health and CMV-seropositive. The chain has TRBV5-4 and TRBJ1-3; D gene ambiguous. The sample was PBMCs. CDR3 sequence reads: CASSLVYTIYF. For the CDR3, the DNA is TGTGCCAGCAGCTTGGTCTACACCATATATTTT.